These 27 T cell receptor beta chains came from one sample sequenced in a study of cytomegalovirus exposure and HLA in healthy donors. Primers included in the PCR were 60 Vbeta and 13 Jbeta primers. Sequencing was performed with immunoSEQ multiplex PCR; in TCRdb, only in-frame clones are kept and a portion is missing. This sample has 150,000 to 200,000 clones, with about 86% found just once. Sequencing was performed on PBMCs. Receptor source: a woman in her 30s in good health and CMV-seronegative.

The V call is TRBV9, the J call TRBJ2-5; 14 bases align to TRBD2. In germline, CDR1 is SGDLS, CDR2 YYNGEE. The CDR3 has 17 amino acids. The trim removed 3 bases at V and 5 bases at J, leaving 9 bases unmatched. The CDR3 here is CASSAGLAGGFQETQYF. DNA for the CDR3: TGTGCCAGCAGCGCCGGACTAGCGGGGGGTTTTCAGGAGACCCAGTACTTC.

CDR3 nucleotide sequence: TGTGCCAGCAGCGTAGTAACAGGGGGGTACGAGCAGTTCTTC. Translated, it gives CASSVVTGGYEQFF. This chain joins TRBV9 and TRBJ2-1; 8 nucleotides align to TRBD1. The CDR3 extends over 14 amino acids. Germline CDR1 SGDLS, CDR2 YYNGEE. With 0 bases clipped from V and 10 bases from J, the junction kept 6 bases outside the gene matches.

The rearrangement uses TRBV7-2 and TRBJ1-2; TRBD1 agrees at 8 bases. Germline trimming cut 4 bases from V and 5 bases from J; bases unmatched to any gene: 9. The CDR3 has 15 residues. Germline CDR1 SGHTA, CDR2 FQGNSA. CDR3 DNA: TGTGCCAGCAGCTCCCTAGGACAGGGAGCTTATGGCTACACCTTC. Translation: CASSSLGQGAYGYTF.

This chain connects TRBV15 to TRBJ2-1, with D uncertain. V was pared by 0 bases and J by 8 bases, with 5 bases between. The CDR3 covers 12 residues. Germline assignment: CDR1 LNHNV and CDR2 YYDKDF (reference sequence). The CDR3 protein is CATSRERYEQFF. As DNA, the CDR3 is TGTGCCACCAGCAGAGAGCGTTATGAGCAGTTCTTC.

V gene TRBV7-2 combines with J gene TRBJ2-1; D not certain. Trimming shortened V by 1 base and J by 3 bases, and 7 bases separated the two germline ends. Looked up from germline, CDR1 is SGHTA and CDR2 is FQGNSA. The CDR3 is made up of 14 amino acids. The CDR3 DNA reads TGTGCCAGCAGCTTAGGCGGAAACTACAATGAGCAGTTCTTC. The encoded protein is CASSLGGNYNEQFF. Drawing the rest from reference TRBV7-2 and TRBJ2-1, the complete variable domain is GAGVSQSPSNKVTEKGKDVELRCDPISGHTALYWYRQSLGQGLEFLIYFQGNSAPDKSGLPSDRFSAERTGGSVSTLTIQRTQQEDSAVYLCASSLGGNYNEQFFGPGTRLTVL.

In its sample, this clone was seen a few times. V and J are TRBV6-5 and TRBJ2-7; 7 bases are shared with TRBD2. CDR3 length: 15 residues. V lost 4 bases and J lost 0; bases outside the gene matches: 6. Germline-derived CDR1 and CDR2 are MNHEY and SVGAGI. Here the CDR3 DNA reads TGTGCCAGCAGTTCTCGGGGCGGGAGCTCCTACGAGCAGTACTTC. Encoded protein: CASSSRGGSSYEQYF.

To note about this clone: The same CDR3 can be traced to other DNA sequences in this sample. The chain uses TRBV19 and TRBJ2-1; 13 bases align to TRBD2. Germline values: CDR1 LNHDA, CDR2 SQIVND (reference sequence). The CDR3 is 14 residues long. Trimming at V came to 8 bases and at J to 7 bases, leaving 5 bases not matched to a gene. The CDR3 sequence is CASRTSGSGNEQFF. CDR3 DNA sequence: TGTGCCAGTCGGACTAGCGGGAGTGGTAATGAGCAGTTCTTC.

The chain has TRBV15 and TRBJ2-5; 8 nucleotides align to TRBD1. The V gene's germline CDR1 is LNHNV and CDR2 YYDKDF (reference sequence). CDR3 length equals 14 residues. V shed 5 bases, J shed 2 bases, and the junction held 4 bases outside the gene matches. The CDR3 region is CATSRDRGQETQYF. For the CDR3, the DNA is TGTGCCACCAGCCGCGACAGGGGACAAGAGACCCAGTACTTC.

V is TRBV19 and J is TRBJ2-1, with 8 bases matching TRBD2. With 1 base clipped from V and 0 bases from J, the junction kept 17 bases outside the gene matches. This CDR3 comprises 21 residues. Per the germline V gene, CDR1 is LNHDA and CDR2 is SQIVND (reference sequence). The CDR3 DNA is TGTGCCAGTAGTATAGGACGATCAGTTATTCAGCGGGAGTCCTCCTACAATGAGCAGTTCTTC. This sequence encodes CASSIGRSVIQRESSYNEQFF.

The gene calls are TRBV5-6 and TRBJ2-7; D gene ambiguous. The CDR3 covers 15 residues. Germline values: CDR1 SGHDT, CDR2 YYEEEE. The V end was cut by 1 base, the J end by 1 base, with 12 bases between. In DNA, the CDR3 is TGTGCCAGCAGCTTGAAAGGTTACGGGTCCTACGAGCAGTACTTC. Amino acids: CASSLKGYGSYEQYF.

This sequence joins TRBV5-1 and TRBJ2-1, with D possibly TRBD1 on 6 matching bases. Germline V gene data show CDR1 as SGHRS and CDR2 as YFSETQ. CDR3 size: 14 residues. The ends were cut back, 2 bases at V and 5 bases at J, with 11 bases in the middle. In DNA form, the CDR3 reads TGCGCCAGCAGCTTCCGGGACACCAACAATGAGCAGTTCTTC. Its translation: CASSFRDTNNEQFF.

The CDR3 loop is CASRTVQNRDGYTF. The CDR3 DNA is TGTGCCAGCAGGACAGTGCAGAACAGGGACGGCTACACCTTC. The chain uses TRBV7-9 and TRBJ1-2; a weak D match, TRBD1 (6 bases). The CDR3 runs to 14 residues. Germline V lookup: CDR1 SEHNR, CDR2 FQNEAQ (reference sequence). V lost 6 bases and J 8 bases, leaving 19 bases between the germline ends.

The chain links TRBV29-1 to TRBJ1-2; TRBD1 is a possible D gene (5 bases). Trimming took off 3 bases at V and 6 bases at J, with 8 bases between the two ends. This CDR3 spans 11 amino acids. From germline, CDR1 is SQVTM and CDR2 ANQGSEA. CDR3 protein: CSVDQGNGYTF. The CDR3 DNA sequence: TGCAGCGTTGACCAGGGTAATGGCTACACCTTC.

This chain joins TRBV4-3 and TRBJ2-2; 12 bases align to TRBD2. Germline V gene data show CDR1 as LGHNA and CDR2 as YSLEER. J was trimmed by 5 bases and V by 4 bases; bases with no gene match: 8. This CDR3 has 17 amino acids. DNA of the CDR3: TGCGCCAGCAGCCCGCAGACTAGCGGGAGAGGGACCGGGGAGCTGTTTTTT. It encodes CASSPQTSGRGTGELFF.

This rearrangement joins TRBV27 to TRBJ1-1; no clear D gene. The CDR3 spans 13 residues. The V end was cut by 3 bases, the J end by 1 base, with 6 bases between. CDR1 is MNHEY, CDR2 SMNVEV, per germline (reference sequence). CDR3 nucleotides: TGTGCCAGCAGTTTCAACTCGAACACTGAAGCTTTCTTT. Translated, it gives CASSFNSNTEAFF.

The rearrangement links TRBV7-6 to TRBJ2-2, with D possibly being TRBD1 (5 bases). Trimming removed 7 bases at V and 0 bases at J, with 12 bases between. The CDR3 loop spans 15 amino acids. Germline V gives CDR1 SGHVS, CDR2 FNYEAQ. CDR3 loop: CASTLGAANTGELFF. The DNA of the CDR3 is TGTGCCAGCACCCTAGGGGCAGCGAACACCGGGGAGCTGTTTTTT.

The CDR3 region has the DNA TGTGCCAGCAGTTTAGGGCAGGTTTATAGCGGGAGGGCCCGGTACGAGCAGTACTTC. It is translated as CASSLGQVYSGRARYEQYF. The rearrangement uses TRBV27 and TRBJ2-7, with TRBD2 identical over 11 bases. Germline-derived CDR1 and CDR2 are MNHEY and SMNVEV (reference sequence). After removal of 2 bases from V and 4 bases from J, the junction contained 16 bases not matched to a gene. There are 19 residues in the CDR3.

The chain is built from TRBV27 and TRBJ2-4; D is unresolved. This CDR3 spans 17 amino acids. Per the germline V gene, CDR1 is MNHEY and CDR2 is SMNVEV (reference sequence). Trimming left V 1 base short and J 5 bases short, with 18 bases between. In nucleotides, the CDR3 is TGTGCCAGCAGTTTATATTCGTATGGTCTTACTGAAAACATTCAGTACTTC. Amino acid sequence: CASSLYSYGLTENIQYF.

In DNA form, the CDR3 reads TGTGCCAGCAGCTTAGTCGGCGGGGGCTCCTACAATGAGCAGTTCTTC. Its translation is CASSLVGGGSYNEQFF. The chain carries TRBV7-8 and TRBJ2-1; TRBD2 aligns across 7 bases. The CDR3 extends over 16 amino acids. Germline CDR1 is SGHVS and CDR2 is FQNEAQ. Trimming removed 1 base from V and 0 bases from J; junction bases left unmatched: 3.

V usage is TRBV6-6 and J usage is TRBJ2-7; tentative D call: TRBD2 (5 bases). CDR1 is MNHNY and CDR2 is SVGAGI in the germline V gene (reference sequence). Trimming shortened V by 0 bases and J by 3 bases, and 9 bases separated the two germline ends. The CDR3 contains 14 residues. CDR3 amino acids: CASSYSGGLYEQYF. The CDR3 coding sequence is TGTGCCAGCAGTTACTCTGGCGGGCTCTACGAGCAGTACTTC.

This clone was recorded only once. This chain links TRBV11-2 with TRBJ2-1, with D possibly matching TRBD2 (6 bases). The CDR3 is made up of 14 amino acids. Germline assignment: CDR1 SGHAT and CDR2 FQNNGV. V was shortened by 1 base and J by 8 bases, with 12 bases between the two germline ends. The CDR3 DNA reads as TGTGCCAGCAGCTTAGGCGGGACCCCGGATGAGCAGTTCTTC. Translation gives CASSLGGTPDEQFF. Variable domain in full (rest from reference TRBV11-2 and TRBJ2-1): EAGVAQSPRYKIIEKRQSVAFWCNPISGHATLYWYQQILGQGPKLLIQFQNNGVVDDSQLPKDRFSAERLKGVDSTLKIQPAKLEDSAVYLCASSLGGTPDEQFFGPGTRLTVL.

Here the CDR3 DNA reads TGTGCCAGCAGCTTTAGCGGGGGGGCGGGCGATGAGCAGTTCTTC. Residues: CASSFSGGAGDEQFF. The chain couples TRBV11-3 to TRBJ2-1; 11 bases are a match to TRBD2. Germline loops: CDR1 SGHNT, CDR2 YENEEA. The V and J ends lost 3 bases and 8 bases, in that order; junction bases with no gene match: 6. The CDR3 runs to 15 residues.

This chain joins TRBV30 and TRBJ1-1; D might be TRBD1 (6 bases). The CDR3 is 12 amino acids. V was pared by 4 bases and J by 11 bases, with 17 bases between. Germline V gives CDR1 GTSNPN, CDR2 SVGIG (reference sequence). CDR3 nucleotides: TGTGCCTGGAAAGAAGGGGGACCCCGTGCTTTCTTT. This codes for CAWKEGGPRAFF.

This clone was counted only a few times. A junction end diverges from the germline sequence, so it may reflect a read error. V and J are TRBV6-1 and TRBJ2-6; TRBD1 is a possible D gene (5 bases). The CDR3 is made up of 15 amino acids. Germline-derived CDR1 and CDR2 are MNHNS and SASEGT. The CDR3 DNA sequence: TGTGCCAGCAGTGAACAGAGCTCTGGGGCCAACGGCCTGACTTTC. Protein product: CASSEQSSGANGLTF.

This clone appeared once. The chain employs TRBV7-9 and TRBJ2-5; D gene ambiguous. TRBJ2-7 matches the DNA end more closely, so the J call is doubtful. The germline gives CDR1 SEHNR, CDR2 FQNEAQ (reference sequence). The CDR3 length is 14 residues. The CDR3 DNA is TGTGCCAGCAGCTTATATGGCGGTACCTACGAGCAGTACTTC. It translates to CASSLYGGTYEQYF.

The V and J genes are TRBV2 and TRBJ2-5; 7 bases align to TRBD2. The last part of the DNA fits TRBJ2-7 better; the J call may be wrong. This CDR3 has 15 amino acids. Germline V lookup: CDR1 SNHLY, CDR2 FYNNEI. The DNA for the CDR3 is TGTGCCAGCAGTGAAGGGGGAGGGCAGTACTACGAGCAGTACTTC. Residues: CASSEGGGQYYEQYF.

The chain is built from TRBV4-1 and TRBJ1-4; D may be TRBD1 (5 bases). Germline V lookup: CDR1 MGHRA, CDR2 YSYEKL. The CDR3 length is 16 residues. Trimming took off 4 bases at V and 8 bases at J, with 20 bases between the two ends. CDR3 sequence (DNA): TGCGCCAGCAGCCGGGGCGTCGCGGGGATGGAAGAAAAACTGTTTTTT. Its translation is CASSRGVAGMEEKLFF.